This T cell receptor beta chain appears in the sequencing data of a study of blood T cell repertoires in COVID-19. Whole-study context: There were acute and convalescent COVID-19 samples, and they came from the United States, Italy and Spain. Sample material is recorded as cDNA or gDNA derived from T cells, B-cell-depleted T cells, or PBMCs.

Original methodology: Counts of nucleated cells, estimated from reference gene primer amplification, were obtained. Here immunoSEQ multiplex PCR was the method, and the copy in TCRdb shows in-frame clones only, minus some. Clone size and the V and J calls come from that table; the DNA yielded D and trimming. The sample holds roughly 77,000 clones, about 90% seen once. This CDR3 has 14 amino acids. Looked up from germline, CDR1 is SSHAT and CDR2 is FNYEAQ (reference sequence). V shed 4 bases, J shed 9 bases, and the junction held 6 bases outside the gene matches. The chain combines TRBV7-7 with TRBJ2-1; 10 bases line up with TRBD2. Sequenced sample: peripheral blood. The source of this sequence is a human donor in a cohort sampled during active COVID-19. The CDR3 protein is CASSSGLAIGEQFF. The CDR3 DNA follows: TGTGCCAGCAGCTCGGGACTAGCGATCGGTGAGCAGTTCTTC.